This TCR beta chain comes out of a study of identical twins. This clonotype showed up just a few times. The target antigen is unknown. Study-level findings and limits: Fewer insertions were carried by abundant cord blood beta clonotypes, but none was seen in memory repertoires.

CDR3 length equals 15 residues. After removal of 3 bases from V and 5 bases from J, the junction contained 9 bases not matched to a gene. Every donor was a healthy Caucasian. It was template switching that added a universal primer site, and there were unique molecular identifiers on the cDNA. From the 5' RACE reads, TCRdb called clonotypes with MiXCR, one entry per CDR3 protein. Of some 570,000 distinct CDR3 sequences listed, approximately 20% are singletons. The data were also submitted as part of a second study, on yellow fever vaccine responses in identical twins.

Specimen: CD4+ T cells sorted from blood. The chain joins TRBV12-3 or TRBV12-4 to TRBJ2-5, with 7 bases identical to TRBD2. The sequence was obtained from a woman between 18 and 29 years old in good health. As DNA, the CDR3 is TGTGCCAGCAGTTTTTCTGCTAGCGGAGGGGAGACCCAGTACTTC. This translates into CASSFSASGGETQYF.